This T cell receptor beta chain came from a study of cytomegalovirus exposure and HLA in healthy donors. As to this clone: Its antigen is as yet unknown.

The PCR made use of 60 Vbeta and 13 Jbeta primers. Using immunoSEQ multiplex PCR, the repertoire was profiled, and TCRdb retains in-frame clones only, with some absent. This table holds 20,000 to 25,000 clones, about four fifths found once. The CDR3 consists of 15 residues. The trim removed 4 bases at V and 9 bases at J, leaving 12 bases unmatched. The germline V gene has CDR1 SGHTA and CDR2 FQGTGA. Study-wide findings and caveats: CMV serostatus stood as the only immune exposure information on hand. Presence/absence analyses assumed roughly uniform sequencing depth across donors. The Asian-associated ancestry cluster reportedly had fewer N-insertions than the 666-donor mean in a later analysis.

This receptor was identified in a male donor in good health and CMV-seronegative. The V call is TRBV7-3, the J call TRBJ2-1; 7 bases match TRBD2. The sample taken for sequencing was PBMCs. The CDR3 bases are TGTGCCAGCAGCTCTAATTCGATATCGGGGGGTGAGCAGTTCTTC. It yields the protein CASSSNSISGGEQFF.